Shown below are 3 T cell receptor beta chains from a single sample sequenced in a study of cytomegalovirus exposure and HLA in healthy donors. 13 Jbeta primers and 60 Vbeta primers were used for the PCR. Sequenced by immunoSEQ multiplex PCR; TCRdb stores in-frame clones only, minus some. This sample carries over 130,000 clones, roughly 65% of them seen once, and the ten largest clones take roughly 1.7%. The sequenced material came from PBMCs. Receptors originate from a woman younger than 45 in good health and CMV-seronegative.

This rearrangement joins TRBV28 to TRBJ1-1; D is unclear. CDR3 length: 16 amino acids. Trimming removed 4 bases from V and 0 bases from J, with 15 bases in between. In germline, CDR1 is MDHEN, CDR2 SYDVKM. The DNA for the CDR3 is TGTGCCAGCAGTTACGTTCTTAGGGAGTTGAACACTGAAGCTTTCTTT. The encoded protein is CASSYVLRELNTEAFF.

This rearrangement joins TRBV7-8 to TRBJ1-2; D call uncertain. The CDR3 covers 14 residues. V lost 5 bases and J lost 0, with 10 bases in between. The germline gives CDR1 SGHVS, CDR2 FQNEAQ. The CDR3 sequence is CASSPDLANYGYTF. The CDR3 DNA follows: TGTGCCAGCAGCCCGGACTTAGCTAACTATGGCTACACCTTC.

The genes are TRBV27 and TRBJ2-7; 7 bases fit TRBD1. This CDR3 has 13 amino acids. V dropped 2 bases and J dropped 10; count of bases not matched to a gene: 8. From germline, CDR1 is MNHEY and CDR2 SMNVEV (reference sequence). CDR3 nucleotides: TGTGCCAGCAGTTTACAGGGGGTAGCTCCACAGTACTTC. Amino acid sequence: CASSLQGVAPQYF.